This T cell receptor beta chain stems from a study of shared clonotypes between healthy human individuals. CDR1 and CDR2 from the germline V gene are SGDLS and YYNGEE. V was trimmed by 0 bases and J by 5 bases, leaving 10 bases between them. This CDR3 is 14 amino acids long. Generated by immunoSEQ multiplex PCR, the TCRdb table keeps only in-frame clones and is missing some. The sample has 950,000 to 1,200,000 clones, roughly 77% seen once. General observations from the study: Richness estimates generally favored naive over memory subsets. At large depth, rarefaction still showed sorted-subset sequencing to be incomplete.

As concerns this clone: Its antigen is still unknown.

Sequencing input: memory CD4+ T cells from PBMCs. The sample's subset: CD45RA-negative fraction. This clonotype originated in a young man in good health. Some clones in this sample may be carry-over from other donors' samples. The rearrangement links TRBV9 to TRBJ2-3; D uncertain. The CDR3 region has the DNA TGTGCCAGCAGCGTAGTGGGGATGGAAGATACGCAGTATTTT. Its translation: CASSVVGMEDTQYF.